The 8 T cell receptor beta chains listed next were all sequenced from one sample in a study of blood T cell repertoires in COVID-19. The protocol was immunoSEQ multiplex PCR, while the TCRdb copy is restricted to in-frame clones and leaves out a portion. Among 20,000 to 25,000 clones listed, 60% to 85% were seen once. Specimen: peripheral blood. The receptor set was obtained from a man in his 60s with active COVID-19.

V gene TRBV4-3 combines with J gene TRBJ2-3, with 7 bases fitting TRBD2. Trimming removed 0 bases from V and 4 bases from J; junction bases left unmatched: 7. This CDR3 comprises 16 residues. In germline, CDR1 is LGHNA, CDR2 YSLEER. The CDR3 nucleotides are TGCGCCAGCAGCCAAGATGGGCTAGCGGTCCCAGATACGCAGTATTTT. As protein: CASSQDGLAVPDTQYF.

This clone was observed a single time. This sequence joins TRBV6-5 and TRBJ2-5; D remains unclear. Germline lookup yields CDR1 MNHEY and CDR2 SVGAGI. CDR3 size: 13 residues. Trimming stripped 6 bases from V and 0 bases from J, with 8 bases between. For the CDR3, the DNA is TGTGCCAGCAGCCATCAGTACCAAGAGACCCAGTACTTC. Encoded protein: CASSHQYQETQYF.

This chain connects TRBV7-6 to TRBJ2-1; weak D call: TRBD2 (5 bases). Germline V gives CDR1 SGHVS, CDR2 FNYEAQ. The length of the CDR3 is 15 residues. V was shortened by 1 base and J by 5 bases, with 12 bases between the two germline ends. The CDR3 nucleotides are TGTGCCAGCAGCTTAGGGGCTAGCTTAGACAATGAGCAGTTCTTC. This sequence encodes CASSLGASLDNEQFF.

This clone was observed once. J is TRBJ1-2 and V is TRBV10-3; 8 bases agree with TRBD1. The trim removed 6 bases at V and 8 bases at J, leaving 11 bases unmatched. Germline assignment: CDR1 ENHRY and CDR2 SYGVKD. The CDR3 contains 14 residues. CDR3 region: CAIRLGTGLEGYTF. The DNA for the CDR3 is TGTGCCATCAGACTCGGGACAGGCCTTGAGGGCTACACCTTC.

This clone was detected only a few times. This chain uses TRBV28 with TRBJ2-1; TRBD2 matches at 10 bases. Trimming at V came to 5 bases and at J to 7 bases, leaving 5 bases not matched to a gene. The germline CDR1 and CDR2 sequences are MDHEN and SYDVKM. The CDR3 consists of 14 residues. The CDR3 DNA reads TGTGCCAGCAGTAGCGGGAGGGCGAGAAATGAGCAGTTCTTC. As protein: CASSSGRARNEQFF.

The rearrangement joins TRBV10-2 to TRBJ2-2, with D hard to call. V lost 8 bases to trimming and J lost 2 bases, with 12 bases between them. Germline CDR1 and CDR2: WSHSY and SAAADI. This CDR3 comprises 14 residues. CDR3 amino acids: CASFSPINTGELFF. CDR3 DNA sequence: TGCGCCAGCTTTTCTCCTATAAACACCGGGGAGCTGTTTTTT.

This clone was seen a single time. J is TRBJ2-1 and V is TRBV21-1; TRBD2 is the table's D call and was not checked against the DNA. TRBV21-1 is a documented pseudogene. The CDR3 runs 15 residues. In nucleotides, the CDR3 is TGCGGGGAAAGGGCTAGCGGGAGTGTTCGCAATGAGCAGTTCTTC. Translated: CGERASGSVRNEQFF.

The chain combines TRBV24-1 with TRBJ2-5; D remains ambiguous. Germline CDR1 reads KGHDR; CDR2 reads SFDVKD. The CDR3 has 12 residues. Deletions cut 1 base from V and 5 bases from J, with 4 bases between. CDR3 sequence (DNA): TGTGCCACCAGTGATTTCGGGGAGACCCAGTACTTC. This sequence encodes CATSDFGETQYF.